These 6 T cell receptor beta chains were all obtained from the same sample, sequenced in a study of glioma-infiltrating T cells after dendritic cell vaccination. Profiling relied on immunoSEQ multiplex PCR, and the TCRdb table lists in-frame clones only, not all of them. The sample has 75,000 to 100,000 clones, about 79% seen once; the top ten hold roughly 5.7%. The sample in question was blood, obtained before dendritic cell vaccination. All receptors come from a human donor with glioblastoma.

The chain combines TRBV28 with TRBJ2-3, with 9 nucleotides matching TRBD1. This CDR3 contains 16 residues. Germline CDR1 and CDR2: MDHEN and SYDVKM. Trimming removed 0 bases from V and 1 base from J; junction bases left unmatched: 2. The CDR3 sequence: CASSLWRQGGTDTQYF. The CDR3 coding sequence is TGTGCCAGCAGTTTATGGCGACAGGGGGGCACAGATACGCAGTATTTT.

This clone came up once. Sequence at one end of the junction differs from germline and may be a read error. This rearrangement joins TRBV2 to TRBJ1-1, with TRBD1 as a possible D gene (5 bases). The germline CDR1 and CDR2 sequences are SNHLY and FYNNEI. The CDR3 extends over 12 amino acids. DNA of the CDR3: TGTGCCAGCAGTGAAGCGCAAAGACAGCCCCTCTTT. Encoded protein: CASSEAQRQPLF.

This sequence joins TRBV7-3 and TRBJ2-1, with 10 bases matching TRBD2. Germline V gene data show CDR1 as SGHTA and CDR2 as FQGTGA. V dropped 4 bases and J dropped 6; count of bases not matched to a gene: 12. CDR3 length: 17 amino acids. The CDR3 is CASSSLPGAGGGNEQFF. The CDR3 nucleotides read TGTGCCAGCAGCTCCCTGCCCGGAGCGGGAGGGGGCAATGAGCAGTTCTTC.

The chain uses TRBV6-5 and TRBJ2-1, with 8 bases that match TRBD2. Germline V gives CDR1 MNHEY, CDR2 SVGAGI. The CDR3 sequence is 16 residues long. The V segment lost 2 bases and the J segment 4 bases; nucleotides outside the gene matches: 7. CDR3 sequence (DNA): TGTGCCAGCAGTTACGGAGAGCGGGGGTGGTACAATGAGCAGTTCTTC. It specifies CASSYGERGWYNEQFF.

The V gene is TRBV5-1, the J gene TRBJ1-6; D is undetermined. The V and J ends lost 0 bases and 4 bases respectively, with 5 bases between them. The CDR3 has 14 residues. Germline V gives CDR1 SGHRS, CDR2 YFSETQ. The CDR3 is CASSLAPYNSPLHF. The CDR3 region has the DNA TGCGCCAGCAGCTTGGCTCCTTATAATTCACCCCTCCACTTT.

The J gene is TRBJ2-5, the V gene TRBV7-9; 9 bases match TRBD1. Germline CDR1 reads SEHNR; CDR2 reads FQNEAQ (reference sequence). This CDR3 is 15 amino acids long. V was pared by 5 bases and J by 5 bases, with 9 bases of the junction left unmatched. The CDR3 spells CASSAPGTGRETQYF. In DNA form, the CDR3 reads TGTGCCAGCAGCGCCCCCGGGACAGGGCGGGAGACCCAGTACTTC.